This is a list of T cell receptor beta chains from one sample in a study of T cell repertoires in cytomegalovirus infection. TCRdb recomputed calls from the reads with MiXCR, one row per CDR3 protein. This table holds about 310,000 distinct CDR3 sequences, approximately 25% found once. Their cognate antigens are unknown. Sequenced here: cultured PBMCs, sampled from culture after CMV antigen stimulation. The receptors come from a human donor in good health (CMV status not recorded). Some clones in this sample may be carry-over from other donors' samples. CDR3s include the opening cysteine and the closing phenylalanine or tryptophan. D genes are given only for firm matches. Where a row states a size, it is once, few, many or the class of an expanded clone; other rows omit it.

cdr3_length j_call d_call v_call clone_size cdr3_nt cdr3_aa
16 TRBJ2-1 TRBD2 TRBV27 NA TGTGCCAGCAGTTTACTTAGCGGGAGCTCCTACAATGAGCAGTTCTTC CASSLLSGSSYNEQFF
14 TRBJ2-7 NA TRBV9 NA TGTGCCAGCAGCGTAGGGGCCTTACAATACGAGCAGTACTTC CASSVGALQYEQYF
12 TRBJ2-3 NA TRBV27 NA TGTGCCAGCAGTAAACCCCAGGATACGCAGTATTTT CASSKPQDTQYF
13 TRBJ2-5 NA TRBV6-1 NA TGTGCCAGCCAACAAAAGGGGCAAGAGACCCAGTACTTC CASQQKGQETQYF
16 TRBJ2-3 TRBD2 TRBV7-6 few TGTGCCAGCAGCCTGGGACTAGCGGGAGGATGGGATACGCAGTATTTT CASSLGLAGGWDTQYF
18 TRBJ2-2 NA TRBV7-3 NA TGTGCCAGCAGCTTAATGGGGGAGGCTAGCGTGAAGGTCGGGGAGCTGTTTTTT CASSLMGEASVKVGELFF
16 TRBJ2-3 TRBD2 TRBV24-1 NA TGTGCCACCAGTGGTCGCCTAGCGGACAACACAGATACGCAGTATTTT CATSGRLADNTDTQYF
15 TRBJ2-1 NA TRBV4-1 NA TGCGCCAGCAGCCAGATTAGCGGATCCTACAATGAGCAGTTCTTC CASSQISGSYNEQFF
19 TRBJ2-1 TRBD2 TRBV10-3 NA TGTGCCATCAGTGAATTCCTGGGACTAGCGGGAGGAGGTTACAATGAGCAGTTCTTC CAISEFLGLAGGGYNEQFF
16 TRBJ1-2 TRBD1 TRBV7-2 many TGTGCCAGCAGCTTAGCCCCGGGACAGGCGGTCTATGGCTACACCTTC CASSLAPGQAVYGYTF
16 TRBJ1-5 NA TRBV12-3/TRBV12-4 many TGTGCCAGCAGTCCCGGTGGGGGGAGTAACAATCAGCCCCAGCATTTT CASSPGGGSNNQPQHF
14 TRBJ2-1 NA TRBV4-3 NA TGCGCCAGCAGCCGCTCTCTGGCCGGCAATGAGCAGTTCTTC CASSRSLAGNEQFF
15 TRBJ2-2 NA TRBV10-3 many TGTGCCATCAGTTCTGAAAAGACTTTCACCGGGGAGCTGTTTTTT CAISSEKTFTGELFF
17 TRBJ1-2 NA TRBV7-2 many TGTGCCAGCAGCTTAGCGTCGGGTGGCAGGGGAACCTATGGCTACACCTTC CASSLASGGRGTYGYTF
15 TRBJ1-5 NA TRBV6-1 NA TGTGCCAGCATCAAGGGGGGGCTGAGCAATCAGCCCCAGCATTTT CASIKGGLSNQPQHF
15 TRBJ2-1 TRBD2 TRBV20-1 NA TGCAGTGCAAGAACTAGCGAGAGCCCCCACAATGAGCAGTTCTTC CSARTSESPHNEQFF
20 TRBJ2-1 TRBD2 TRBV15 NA TGTGCCACCAGCAGCGGACTAGCATCAGAAGAACTGAGCTCCTACAATGAGCAGTTCTTC CATSSGLASEELSSYNEQFF
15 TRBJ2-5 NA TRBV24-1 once TGTGCCACCGGACTGGGTGGGTTGGGGCAAGAGACCCAGTACTTC CATGLGGLGQETQYF
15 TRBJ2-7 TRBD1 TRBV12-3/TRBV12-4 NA TGTGCCAGCAGTTTATTGGGACAGAGCTCCTACGAGCAGTACTTC CASSLLGQSSYEQYF
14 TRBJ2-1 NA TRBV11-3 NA TGTGCCAGCAGCTTGGCCCAGGGATACAATGAGCAGTTCTTC CASSLAQGYNEQFF
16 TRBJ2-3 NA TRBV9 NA TGTGCCAGCAGCGGGGGGATTTTGACCAGGGCAGATACGCAGTATTTT CASSGGILTRADTQYF
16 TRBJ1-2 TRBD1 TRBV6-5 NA TGTGCCACGAATGGGGGACAGCTCTCAGCTAACTATGGCTACACCTTC CATNGGQLSANYGYTF
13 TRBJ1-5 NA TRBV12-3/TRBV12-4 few TGTGCCAGCAGTTTAGCGGTAAATCAGCCCCAGCATTTT CASSLAVNQPQHF
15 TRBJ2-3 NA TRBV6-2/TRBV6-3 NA TGTGCCAGCAGTTACGGTCCGAGAAGCACAGATACGCAGTATTTT CASSYGPRSTDTQYF
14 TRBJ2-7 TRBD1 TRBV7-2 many TGTGCCAGCAGCGCCCGGGACAGAGACTACGAGCAGTACTTC CASSARDRDYEQYF
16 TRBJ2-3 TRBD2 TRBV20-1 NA TGCAGTGCTAGTCCGCGAACTAGCGGGATTGCAGATACGCAGTATTTT CSASPRTSGIADTQYF
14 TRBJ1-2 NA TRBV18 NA TGTGCCAGCTCCCTACAAAAGGCGCCATATGGCTACACCTTC CASSLQKAPYGYTF
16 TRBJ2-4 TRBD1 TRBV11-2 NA TGTGCCAGCAGCTTAACGGACAGGGGACCCAAAAACATTCAGTACTTC CASSLTDRGPKNIQYF
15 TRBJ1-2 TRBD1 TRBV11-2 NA TGTGCCAGCAGCTTAACAGACAGGGGGCTGGATGGCTACACCTTC CASSLTDRGLDGYTF
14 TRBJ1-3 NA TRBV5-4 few TGTGCCAGCAGCCCACAGCAGGGTGGAAACACCATATATTTT CASSPQQGGNTIYF
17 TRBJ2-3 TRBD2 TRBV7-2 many TGTGCCAGCAGCTCAATCCGGGGGGGCGCGGTGCTTGATACGCAGTATTTT CASSSIRGGAVLDTQYF
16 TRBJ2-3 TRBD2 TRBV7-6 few TGTGCCAGCAGCTTAGGGTCTAGCGGATACACAGATACGCAGTATTTT CASSLGSSGYTDTQYF
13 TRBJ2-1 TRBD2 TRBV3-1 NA TGTGCCAGCAGCCAAGCGGCGGGGGATGAGCAGTTCTTC CASSQAAGDEQFF
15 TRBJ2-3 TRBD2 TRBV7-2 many TGTGCCAGCAGCGCCTCTAGCGGGAGTATAGATACGCAGTATTTT CASSASSGSIDTQYF
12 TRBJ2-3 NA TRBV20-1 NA TGCAGTGCTACAGCGGAGGAAGATACGCAGTATTTT CSATAEEDTQYF